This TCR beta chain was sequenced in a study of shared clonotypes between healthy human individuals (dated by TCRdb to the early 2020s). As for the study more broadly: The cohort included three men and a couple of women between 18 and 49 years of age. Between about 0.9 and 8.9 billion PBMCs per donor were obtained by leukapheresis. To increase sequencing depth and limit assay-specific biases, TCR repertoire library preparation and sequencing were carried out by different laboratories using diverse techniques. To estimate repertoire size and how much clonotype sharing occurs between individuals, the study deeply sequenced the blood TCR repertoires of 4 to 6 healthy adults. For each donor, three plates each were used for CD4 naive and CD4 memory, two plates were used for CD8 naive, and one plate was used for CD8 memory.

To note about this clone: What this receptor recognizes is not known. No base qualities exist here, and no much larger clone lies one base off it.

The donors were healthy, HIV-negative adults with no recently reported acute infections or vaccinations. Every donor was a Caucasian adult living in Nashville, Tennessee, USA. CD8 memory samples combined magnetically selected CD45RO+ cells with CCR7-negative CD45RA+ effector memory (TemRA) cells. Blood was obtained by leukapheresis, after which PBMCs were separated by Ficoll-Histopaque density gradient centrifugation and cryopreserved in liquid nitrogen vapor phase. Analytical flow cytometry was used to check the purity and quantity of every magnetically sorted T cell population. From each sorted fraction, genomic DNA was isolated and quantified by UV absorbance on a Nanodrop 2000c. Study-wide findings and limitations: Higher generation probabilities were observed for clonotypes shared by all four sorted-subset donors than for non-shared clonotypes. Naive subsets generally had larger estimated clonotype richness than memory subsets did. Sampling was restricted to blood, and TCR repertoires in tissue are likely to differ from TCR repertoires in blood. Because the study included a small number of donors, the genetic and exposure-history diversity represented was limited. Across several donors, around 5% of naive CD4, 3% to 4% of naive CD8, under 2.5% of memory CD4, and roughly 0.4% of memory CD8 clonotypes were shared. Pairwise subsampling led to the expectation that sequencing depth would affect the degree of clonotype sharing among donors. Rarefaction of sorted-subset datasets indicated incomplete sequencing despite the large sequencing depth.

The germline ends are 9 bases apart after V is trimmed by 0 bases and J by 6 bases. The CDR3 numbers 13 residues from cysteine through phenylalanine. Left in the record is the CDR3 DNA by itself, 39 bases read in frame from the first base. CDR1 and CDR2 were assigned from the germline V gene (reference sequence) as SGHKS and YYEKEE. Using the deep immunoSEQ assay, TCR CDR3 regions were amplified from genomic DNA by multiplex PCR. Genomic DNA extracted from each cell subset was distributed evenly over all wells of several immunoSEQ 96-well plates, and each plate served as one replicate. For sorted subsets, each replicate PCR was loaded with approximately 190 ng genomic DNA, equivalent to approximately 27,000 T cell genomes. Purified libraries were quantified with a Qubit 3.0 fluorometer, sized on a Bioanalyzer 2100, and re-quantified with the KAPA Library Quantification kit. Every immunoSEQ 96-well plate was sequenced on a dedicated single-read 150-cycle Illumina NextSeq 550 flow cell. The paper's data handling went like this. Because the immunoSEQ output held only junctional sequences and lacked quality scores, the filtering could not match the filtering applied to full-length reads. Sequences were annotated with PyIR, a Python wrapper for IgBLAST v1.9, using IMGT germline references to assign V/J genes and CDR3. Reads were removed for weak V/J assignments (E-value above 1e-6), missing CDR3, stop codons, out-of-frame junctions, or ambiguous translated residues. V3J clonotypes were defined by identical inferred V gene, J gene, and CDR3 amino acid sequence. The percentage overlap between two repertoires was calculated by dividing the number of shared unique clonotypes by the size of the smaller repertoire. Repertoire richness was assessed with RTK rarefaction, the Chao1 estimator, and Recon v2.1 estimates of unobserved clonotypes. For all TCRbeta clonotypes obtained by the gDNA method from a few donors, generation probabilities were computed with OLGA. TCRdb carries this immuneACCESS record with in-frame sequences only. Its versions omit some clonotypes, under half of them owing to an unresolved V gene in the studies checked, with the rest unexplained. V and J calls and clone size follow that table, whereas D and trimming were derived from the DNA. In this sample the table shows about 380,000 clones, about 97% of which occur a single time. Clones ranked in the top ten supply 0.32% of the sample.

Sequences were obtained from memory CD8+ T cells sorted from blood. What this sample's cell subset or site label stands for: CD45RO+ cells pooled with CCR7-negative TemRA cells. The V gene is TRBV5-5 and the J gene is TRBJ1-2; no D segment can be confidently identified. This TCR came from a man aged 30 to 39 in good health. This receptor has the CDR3 CASSLVGFDGYTF. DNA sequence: TGTGCCAGCAGCTTGGTCGGTTTCGATGGCTACACCTTC.